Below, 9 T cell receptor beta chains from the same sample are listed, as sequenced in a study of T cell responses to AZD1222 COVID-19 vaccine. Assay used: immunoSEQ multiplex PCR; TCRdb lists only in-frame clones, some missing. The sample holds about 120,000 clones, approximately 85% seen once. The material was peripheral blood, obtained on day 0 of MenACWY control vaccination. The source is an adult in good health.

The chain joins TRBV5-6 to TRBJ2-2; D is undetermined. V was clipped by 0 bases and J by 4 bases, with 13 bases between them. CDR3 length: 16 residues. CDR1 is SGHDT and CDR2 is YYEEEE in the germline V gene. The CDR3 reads CASSLGGNSVTGELFF. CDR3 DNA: TGTGCCAGCAGCTTGGGGGGTAATTCGGTCACCGGGGAGCTGTTTTTT.

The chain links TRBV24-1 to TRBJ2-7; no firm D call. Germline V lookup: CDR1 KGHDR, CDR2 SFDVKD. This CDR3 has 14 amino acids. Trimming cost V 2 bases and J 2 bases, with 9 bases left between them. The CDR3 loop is CATSDYAIPYEQYF. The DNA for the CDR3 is TGTGCCACCAGTGATTACGCCATTCCCTACGAGCAGTACTTC.

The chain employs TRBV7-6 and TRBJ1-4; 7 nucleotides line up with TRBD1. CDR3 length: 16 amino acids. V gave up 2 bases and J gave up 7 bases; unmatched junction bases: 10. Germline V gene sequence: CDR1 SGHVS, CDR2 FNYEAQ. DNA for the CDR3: TGTGCCAGCAGCTTAAGCGCGGGGGGACAGTTTGAAAAACTGTTTTTT. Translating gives CASSLSAGGQFEKLFF.

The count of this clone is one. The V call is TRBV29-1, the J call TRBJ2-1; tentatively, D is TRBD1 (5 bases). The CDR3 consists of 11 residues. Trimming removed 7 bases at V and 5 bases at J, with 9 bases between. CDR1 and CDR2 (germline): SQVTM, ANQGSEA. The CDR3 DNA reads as TGCAGCGCACAGGAGAACAATGAGCAGTTCTTC. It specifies CSAQENNEQFF.

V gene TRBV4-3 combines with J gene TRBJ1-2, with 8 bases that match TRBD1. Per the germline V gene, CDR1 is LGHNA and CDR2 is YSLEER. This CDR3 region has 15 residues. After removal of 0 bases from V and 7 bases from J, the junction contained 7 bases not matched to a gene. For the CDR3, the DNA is TGCGCCAGCAGCCAAGATGTGACAGGGGATAGTGGCTACACCTTC. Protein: CASSQDVTGDSGYTF.

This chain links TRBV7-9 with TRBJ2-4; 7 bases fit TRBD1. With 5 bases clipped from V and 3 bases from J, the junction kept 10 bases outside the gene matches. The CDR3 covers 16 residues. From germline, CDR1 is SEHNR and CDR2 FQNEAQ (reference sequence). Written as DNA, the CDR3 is TGTGCCAGCAGCCACGGACAGGACTGGGTCAAAAACATTCAGTACTTC. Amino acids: CASSHGQDWVKNIQYF.

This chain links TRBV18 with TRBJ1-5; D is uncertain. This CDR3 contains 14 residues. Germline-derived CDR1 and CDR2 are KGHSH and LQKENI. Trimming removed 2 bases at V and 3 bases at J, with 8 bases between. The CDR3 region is CASSPTRINQPQHF. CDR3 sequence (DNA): TGTGCCAGCTCACCAACCAGGATCAATCAGCCCCAGCATTTT.

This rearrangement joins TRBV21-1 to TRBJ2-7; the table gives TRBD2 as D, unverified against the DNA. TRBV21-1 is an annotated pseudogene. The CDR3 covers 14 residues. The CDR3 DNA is TGTGCCAGCAGGGGGAGGGGCCGAGTCCTCGAGCAGTACTTC. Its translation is CASRGRGRVLEQYF.

CDR3 loop: CASSLGTGDGYTF. The CDR3 DNA reads as TGCGCCAGCAGCCTAGGGACAGGTGATGGCTACACCTTC. The chain recombines TRBV4-3 with TRBJ1-2, with 8 positions matching TRBD1. Trimming cost V 4 bases and J 6 bases; bases outside gene matches: 4. The CDR3 length is 13 residues. CDR1 is LGHNA, CDR2 YSLEER, per germline.